This T cell receptor beta chain comes out of a study of blood T cell repertoires in COVID-19. Original data processing: For nucleated cells, counts were estimated from reference gene primer amplification. The protocol was immunoSEQ multiplex PCR, while the TCRdb copy is restricted to in-frame clones and leaves out a portion. V, J and clone size are those of that table, while D and trimming were read from the DNA. Here the sample spans about 100,000 clones, roughly 80% being singletons. The CDR3 extends over 15 amino acids. With V trimmed by 4 bases and J by 5 bases, 5 bases remained unmatched. Germline V gives CDR1 LGHNA, CDR2 YSLEER.

This rearrangement joins TRBV4-3 to TRBJ1-6; TRBD1 matches 7 bases. The receptor was isolated from a man between 60 and 70 years old with acute or convalescent COVID-19. The source material was peripheral blood. The CDR3 region has the DNA TGCGCCAGCAGCCGAATACAGGGGAATAATTCACCCCTCCACTTT. As protein: CASSRIQGNNSPLHF.